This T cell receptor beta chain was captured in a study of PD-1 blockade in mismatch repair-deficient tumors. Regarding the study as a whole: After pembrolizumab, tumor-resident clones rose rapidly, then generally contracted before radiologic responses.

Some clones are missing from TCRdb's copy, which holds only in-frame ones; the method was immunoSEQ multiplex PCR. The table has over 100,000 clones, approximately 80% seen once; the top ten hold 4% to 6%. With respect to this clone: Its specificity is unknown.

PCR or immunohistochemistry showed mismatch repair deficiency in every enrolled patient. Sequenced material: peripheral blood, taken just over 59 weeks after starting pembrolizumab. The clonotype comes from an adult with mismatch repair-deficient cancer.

This CDR3 reads CAWSSGGLSYNEQFF. Here the CDR3 DNA reads TGTGCCTGGAGTTCTGGGGGCCTCTCCTACAATGAGCAGTTCTTC. The gene calls are TRBV30 and TRBJ2-1; D may be TRBD1 (6 bases). Germline CDR1 and CDR2: GTSNPN and SVGIG (reference sequence). CDR3 length equals 15 residues. The V end lost 2 bases, the J end lost 0 bases, and 11 bases lay between the germline ends.